This T cell receptor beta chain came from a study of T cell responses to AZD1222 COVID-19 vaccine. Findings and caveats of the study: Only a handful of AZD1222 recipients, more than five in all, had baseline seropositivity. Clonal diversity may have been underestimated, and the donors were mostly white British, with more females than males. It was only after the peak T cell response that any repertoires were sampled. Among spike-specific TCRs, nearly half reportedly target unmutated variant regions.

Sequencing used immunoSEQ multiplex PCR; TCRdb keeps in-frame clones, though not all of them. In the table there are 250,000 to 300,000 clones, approximately 94% of which are singletons. The CDR3 is made up of 14 amino acids. Trimming removed 4 bases at V and 3 bases at J, with 12 bases between. In germline, CDR1 is ENHRY, CDR2 SYGVKD. With respect to this clone: Its antigen remains unidentified.

The clonotype originates from an adult who received the AZD1222 COVID-19 vaccine. This chain joins TRBV10-3 and TRBJ2-5; D perhaps matches TRBD2 (5 bases). Sequencing used peripheral blood, obtained 28 days after the second AZD1222 dose. CDR3 protein: CAISGGAVEETQYF. CDR3 nucleotide sequence: TGTGCCATCAGTGGGGGAGCGGTCGAAGAGACCCAGTACTTC.